In its sample, the clone carrying this T cell receptor (beta chain) was seen once. Within the sample, other DNA sequences also encode this same CDR3. CDR1 DFQATT and CDR2 SNEGSKA come from the germline V gene (reference sequence). This CDR3 is built from 11 residues. V was clipped by 6 bases and J by 7 bases; unmatched bases: 4. The data were taken from a study of blood T cell repertoires in COVID-19. Assay used: immunoSEQ multiplex PCR; TCRdb lists only in-frame clones, some missing. Among 270,000 or so clones listed, approximately 85% were seen once. The receptor's source is a human donor in a cohort sampled during active COVID-19. The V and J genes are TRBV20-1 and TRBJ2-7; TRBD1 agrees at 9 bases. Material for sequencing was peripheral blood. In DNA, the CDR3 is TGCAGTGCGACAGGGGGAAGAGAGCAGTACTTC. Translated, it gives CSATGGREQYF.